This record looks at one TCR beta chain sequence and its context. The CDR3 loop spans 17 amino acids. The V and J ends lost 0 bases and 0 bases respectively, with 9 bases between them. Per the germline V gene, CDR1 is LNHNV and CDR2 is YYDKDF (reference sequence). Survey-level TCR beta sequencing used the immunoSEQ assay. The data were produced by immunoSEQ multiplex PCR, yet TCRdb's version contains in-frame clones alone and is incomplete. Of some 48,000 clones in the sample, more than 85% were seen once. This TCR derives from a man between 40 and 49 years old with rheumatoid arthritis. The sequencing input was PBMCs. This sequence joins TRBV15 and TRBJ1-6, with D uncertain. The CDR3 coding sequence is TGTGCCACCAGCAGAGATTCGAGGAGCTCCTATAATTCACCCCTCCACTTT. This sequence encodes CATSRDSRSSYNSPLHF. Full variable domain (outside the CDR3, taken from reference TRBV15 and TRBJ1-6): DAMVIQNPRYQVTQFGKPVTLSCSQTLNHNVMYWYQQKSSQAPKLLFHYYDKDFNNEADTPDNFQSRRPNTSFCFLDIRSPGLGDTAMYLCATSRDSRSSYNSPLHFGNGTRLTVT.